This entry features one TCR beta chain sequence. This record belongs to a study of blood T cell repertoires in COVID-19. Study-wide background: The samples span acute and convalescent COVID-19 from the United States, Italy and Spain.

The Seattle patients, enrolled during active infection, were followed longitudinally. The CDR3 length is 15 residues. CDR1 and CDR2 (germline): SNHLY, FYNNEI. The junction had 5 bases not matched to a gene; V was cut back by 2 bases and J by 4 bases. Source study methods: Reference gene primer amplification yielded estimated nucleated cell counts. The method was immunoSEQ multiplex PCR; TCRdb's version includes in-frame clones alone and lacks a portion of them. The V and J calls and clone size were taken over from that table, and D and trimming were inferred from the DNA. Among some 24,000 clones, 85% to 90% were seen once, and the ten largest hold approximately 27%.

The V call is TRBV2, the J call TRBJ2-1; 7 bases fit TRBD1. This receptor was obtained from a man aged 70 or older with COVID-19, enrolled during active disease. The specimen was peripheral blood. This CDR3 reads CASSEWGQIYNEQFF. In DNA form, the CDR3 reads TGTGCCAGCAGTGAATGGGGACAGATATACAATGAGCAGTTCTTC. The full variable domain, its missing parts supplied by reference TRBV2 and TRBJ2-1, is EPEVTQTPSHQVTQMGQEVILRCVPISNHLYFYWYRQILGQKVEFLVSFYNNEISEKSEIFDDQFSVERPDGSNFTLKIRSTKLEDSAMYFCASSEWGQIYNEQFFGPGTRLTVL.